This T cell receptor (beta chain) is from a study of blood T cell repertoires in COVID-19. In the authors' workflow: Researchers report that nucleated cell counts were estimated from reference gene primer amplification. The table came from immunoSEQ multiplex PCR; TCRdb's copy has only in-frame clones and leaves some out. V and J calls and clone size come straight from that table; D and trimming were deduced from the DNA. The sample shows about 88,000 clones, around 72% of them seen only once. Germline trimming cut 5 bases from V and 3 bases from J; bases unmatched to any gene: 11. The CDR3 contains 16 residues.

Sequencing was carried out using peripheral blood. The sequence was obtained from a woman aged 55-69 years in a cohort sampled during active or convalescent COVID-19. The J gene is TRBJ1-2, the V gene TRBV5-3; 9 nucleotides agree with TRBD1. TRBV5-3 is given ORF status, its function remaining uncertain. The CDR3 loop is CARSHTGGVFDYGYTF. DNA of the CDR3: TGTGCCAGAAGTCATACAGGGGGCGTTTTTGACTATGGCTACACCTTC.